Below, one TCR beta chain is given with its context. This entry is derived from a study of blood T cell repertoires in COVID-19. Overall study context: PBMCs, B-cell-depleted T cells, or T cells provided the cDNA or gDNA that made up the material.

The repertoire was sequenced with immunoSEQ multiplex PCR; TCRdb's copy has only in-frame clones and lacks some. Of 390,000 or so clones listed, about 83% were seen once; the top ten hold approximately 10%. The receptor comes from a woman in her 50s who had recovered from COVID-19. Sample: PBMCs or T cells enriched from blood (not recorded which).

The CDR3 reads CASSEGYGRGDSPLHF. The CDR3 DNA follows: TGTGCCAGCAGTGAAGGGTATGGACGGGGGGATTCACCCCTCCACTTT. The J gene is TRBJ1-6, the V gene TRBV6-4, with D perhaps matching TRBD1 (5 bases). The CDR3 extends over 16 amino acids. Germline lookup yields CDR1 MRHNA and CDR2 SNTAGT. V was shortened by 3 bases and J by 8 bases, with 17 bases between the two germline ends.